What follows is one T cell receptor (beta chain) and its context. Its antigen remains unidentified. As encoded in the germline V gene (reference sequence), CDR1 is DFQATT while CDR2 is SNEGSKA. The CDR3 measures 14 amino acids from cysteine to phenylalanine. The DNA is not on file. The data were obtained in a study of monozygotic twins with inflammatory bowel disease (dated by TCRdb to about 2019). At the level of the whole study: The complete study included around 30 monozygotic twin pairs: 19 IBD-discordant Danish pairs and nine German pairs, of which four were IBD-concordant and five were IBD-discordant. The search for disease-associated traits relied mainly on comparing IBD patients with their genetically identical healthy co-twins within discordant pairs. Each individual had, on average, about 151 000 unique TCRalpha sequences and 181 000 unique TCRbeta sequences available for analysis.

The paper's findings and limits, for the study overall: IBD patients had lower TCRbeta repertoire diversity, measured by the inverse Simpson index, than their healthy co-twins. Different T cell subtypes could not be distinguished in the analysis. No single strong signal or clonotype linked to IBD turned up in the results, so the idea that one exists was not supported. Because patients were on differing immunosuppressive treatments, the repertoires may have picked up extra background noise and inter-individual variability. Concordant and discordant twins showed no difference in repertoire similarity, possibly because of limited statistical power. Compared with healthy twins, IBD patients had fewer clonotypes in common with other individuals, a difference most pronounced in patients showing signs of disease activity.

From each donor, a 2.5 ml peripheral blood sample was drawn into PAXgene tubes and stored at -80 degrees C. Total RNA was isolated from whole blood with the PAXgene blood miRNA kit on an automated QIAcube, without T cell sorting. Peripheral blood from monozygotic twin pairs, either concordant or discordant for inflammatory bowel disease, underwent deep TCRalpha and TCRbeta repertoire profiling that used unique molecular barcoding. Smoking habits were recorded for all twin pairs, with individuals classified as current, former or never smokers. The method was 5' RACE. For each TCR library, 3,500 to 4,000 ng of total RNA was used. For each sample, cDNA synthesis with SMARTScribe reverse transcriptase was split into eight separate reactions. During cDNA synthesis, unique molecular identifiers containing a 6-nucleotide sample barcode were introduced by template switching. TCRalpha and TCRbeta cDNA was amplified by two nested PCRs of about 15 and 9 cycles, with bead purification after each PCR. Before amplification, the cDNA was both treated with uracil DNA-glycosylase and purified with the QIAquick PCR purification kit. In the second PCR, Illumina TruSeq-compatible adapters and sample-specific barcodes were added. TapeStation and Qubit were used to check library quality and concentration, and 4.5 to 6.5 ng of each library was pooled. Pooled libraries were sequenced on an Illumina HiSeq2500 single-index Rapid Run with 2 x 100 bp reads and custom sequencing primers. Per the source publication's procedure: PCR and sequencing errors were corrected by UMI-based consensus assembly using MiGEC version 1.2.6. V(D)J alignment, clonotype assembly and CDR3 extraction were performed with MiXCR version 2.1.1. To normalise gene usage, clonotype sharing and MAIT/NKT TCR abundance, the analysis used the top 1000, 10 000 and 20 000 clonotypes per sample. After downsampling to 27 000 UMIs, diversity was calculated as the inverse Simpson index using the vegan R package. Statistical testing used paired Mann-Whitney U tests on the discordant twin pairs and applied Benjamini-Hochberg correction for multiple testing. Based on TCRdb reprocessing of the reads, there is one entry per CDR3 protein sequence, and DNA is missing. TCRdb's processing, not the authors' own work, is the source of the V and J calls. The table of this sample itemizes about 210,000 distinct CDR3 sequences. 6% to 9% of the sample belongs to the ten largest clones.

The TCR was taken from a human donor with ulcerative colitis or Crohn's disease, or a healthy co-twin of an affected twin (not recorded which). The rearrangement combines TRBV20-1 with TRBJ1-1. Sequencing used blood. CDR3 loop: CSARAYDLNTEAFF.